This T cell receptor (beta chain) was documented in a study of spatial heterogeneity in lung cancer. Findings of the study overall: Whereas they appeared in blood less at follow-up, ubiquitous expanded tumor TCRs appeared there more at resection.

V was pared by 6 bases and J by 5 bases, with 13 bases of the junction left unmatched. The CDR3 is 15 residues long. Germline V CDR1 and CDR2: SQVTM, ANQGSEA. Time point here: sample taken at primary tumor resection. Researchers sequenced whole RNA taken from tumor, nontumor lung or frozen PBMC without sorting. There were 70 to 80 donors, all of them untreated patients with early-stage non-small cell lung cancer. This clonotype was observed many times. The antigen is undetermined. TCR cDNA molecules each carried a unique molecular identifier. Via MiXCR, TCRdb re-called the 5' RACE reads, giving one row per CDR3 protein. This sample has tens of thousands of distinct CDR3 sequences, with 4.6% found just once.

The input for sequencing was PBMCs, taken at surgery. The sequence came from a male donor with early-stage non-small cell lung cancer. This rearrangement joins TRBV29-1 to TRBJ2-3; 8 nucleotides align to TRBD2. In DNA form, the CDR3 reads TGCAGCGTACCAAACCCAGCGGGAGTTGGAGATACGCAGTATTTT. It translates to CSVPNPAGVGDTQYF.